Detailed here is one T cell receptor (beta chain). A much larger clone lies one base from this, so it may be a read error. MiXCR was run by TCRdb on the 5' RACE reads, yielding one entry per CDR3 protein. The table shows more than 1.5 million distinct CDR3 sequences, with roughly 35% occurring only once. The CDR3 is 16 residues long. Per germline, CDR1 SGHTA and CDR2 FQGNSA. The sample originates from a study of identical twins. The specimen was cord blood. The origin of this receptor is a newborn girl in good health. The genes are TRBV7-2 and TRBJ1-4, with TRBD1 matching 7 bases. CDR3 residues: CASSLAPGQPNEELFF. CDR3 nucleotide sequence: TGTGCCAGCAGCTTAGCTCCGGGACAGCCTAATGAAGAACTGTTTTTT.